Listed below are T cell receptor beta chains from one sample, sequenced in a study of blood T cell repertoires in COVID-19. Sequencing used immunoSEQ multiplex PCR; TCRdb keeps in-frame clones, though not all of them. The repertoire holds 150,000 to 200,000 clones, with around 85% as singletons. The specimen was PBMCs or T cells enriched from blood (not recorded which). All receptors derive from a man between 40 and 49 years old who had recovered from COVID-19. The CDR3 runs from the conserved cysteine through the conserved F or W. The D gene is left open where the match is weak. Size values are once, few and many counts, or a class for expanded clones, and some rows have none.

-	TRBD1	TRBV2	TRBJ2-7	TGTGCCAGCAGTGATATACCGGGACAGCCGACCTACGAGCAGTACTTC	CASSDIPGQPTYEQYF
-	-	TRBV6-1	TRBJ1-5	TGTGCCAGCAGTGAATGGGGAGGGAATCAGCCCCAGCATTTT	CASSEWGGNQPQHF
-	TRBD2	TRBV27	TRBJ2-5	TGTGCCAGCGCTGCGGGAGGGGTGGAGACCCAGTACTTC	CASAAGGVETQYF
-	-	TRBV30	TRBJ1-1	TGTGCCTGGAGTGTAGTGGGGCTTCCTGAAGCTTTCTTT	CAWSVVGLPEAFF
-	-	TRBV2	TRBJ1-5	TGTGCCAGCAGTGAAACGGGGGGCGCGTTTGGTCAGCCCCAGCATTTT	CASSETGGAFGQPQHF
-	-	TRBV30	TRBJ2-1	TGTGCCTGGAGTGTACTCCCGCCGGTTGGTGAGCAGTTCTTC	CAWSVLPPVGEQFF
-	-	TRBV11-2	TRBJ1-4	TGTGCCAGCAGCCCGCGGGGGGACGAAAAACTGTTTTTT	CASSPRGDEKLFF
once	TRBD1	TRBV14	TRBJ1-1	TGTGCCAGCAGCCACACAGGGGGAGGCACTGAAGCTTTCTTT	CASSHTGGGTEAFF
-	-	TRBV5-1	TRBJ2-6	TGCGCCAGCAGCCTGCCTTCTGCGGGGTTAGGGGCCAACGTCCTGACTTTC	CASSLPSAGLGANVLTF
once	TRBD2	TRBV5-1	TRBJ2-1	TGCGCCAGCAGCTTGGCCGCGGGGGGCGCCGGGAATGAGCAGTTCTTC	CASSLAAGGAGNEQFF
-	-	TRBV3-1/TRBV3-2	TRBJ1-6	TGTGCCAGCAGCCCAAGCGTCGGGGAAAATTCACCCCTCCACTTT	CASSPSVGENSPLHF
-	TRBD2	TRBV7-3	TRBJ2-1	TGTGCCAGCAGCTCGGGACTAGCGGACAATGAGCAGTTCTTC	CASSSGLADNEQFF
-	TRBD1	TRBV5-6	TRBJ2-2	TGTGCCAGCTTTCCGGGACAGGGCTTTGGCGGGGAGCTGTTTTTT	CASFPGQGFGGELFF
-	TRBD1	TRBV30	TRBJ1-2	TGTGCCTACCAGACAGGGTCTGGCTACACCTTC	CAYQTGSGYTF
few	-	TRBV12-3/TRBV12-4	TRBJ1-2	TGTGCCAGCAGTTTGGGCAACTATGGCTACACCTTC	CASSLGNYGYTF
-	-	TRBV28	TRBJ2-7	TGTGCCAGCAGTTTAAGCACGCGCCAGTCACAGGGCCTGGGCTTC	CASSLSTRQSQGLGF
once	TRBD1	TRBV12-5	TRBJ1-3	TGTGCTAGTGGAACAGGGGTCGATGGAAGCTCTGGAAACACCATATATTTT	CASGTGVDGSSGNTIYF
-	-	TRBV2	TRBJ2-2	TGTGCCAGCAGTGAAGTCGGCACCGGGGAGCTGTTTTTT	CASSEVGTGELFF
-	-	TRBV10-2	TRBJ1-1	TGCGCCAGCAGTGAGTCGTGGGAGGGCACTGAAGCTTTCTTT	CASSESWEGTEAFF
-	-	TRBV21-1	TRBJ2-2	TGTGCCAGCAGCAGGCGGGAGGGCATTACCGGGGAGCTGTTTTTT	CASSRREGITGELFF
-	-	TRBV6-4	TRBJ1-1	TGTGCCAGCAGTGACTCGGTAGGGGGATTGGCTTTCTTT	CASSDSVGGLAFF
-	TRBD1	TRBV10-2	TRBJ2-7	TGCGCCAGCAGTTCCGGGACAGCCCGCTCCTACGAGCAGTACTTC	CASSSGTARSYEQYF
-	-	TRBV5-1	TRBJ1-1	TGCGCCAGCAGCTTAGACAGGAACACTGAAGCTTTCTTT	CASSLDRNTEAFF
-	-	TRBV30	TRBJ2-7	TGTGCCTGGACTAGCGAGTACGAGCAGTACTTC	CAWTSEYEQYF
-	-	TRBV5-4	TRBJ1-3	TGTGCCAGCAGCTTCGGGGAACTTTCGAGCTCTGGAAACACCATATATTTT	CASSFGELSSSGNTIYF
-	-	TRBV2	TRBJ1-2	TGTGCCAGCAGTGAGGGACTATACTATGGCTACACCTTC	CASSEGLYYGYTF
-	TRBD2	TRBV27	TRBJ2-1	TGTGCCAGCAGTCCGCGGGAGGGACCAGCCCAGCGGCCCGGGTGGAATGAGCAGTTCTTC	CASSPREGPAQRPGWNEQFF
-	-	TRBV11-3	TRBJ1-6	TGTGCCAGCAGCTTAACTTTGTCGGCACCCCTCCACTTT	CASSLTLSAPLHF
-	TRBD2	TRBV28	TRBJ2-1	TGTGCCAGCAGTCCCGCGGGACTAGCGTCCAATGAGCAGTTCTTC	CASSPAGLASNEQFF
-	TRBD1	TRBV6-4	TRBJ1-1	TGTGCCAGCAAGAGGACAGGGGGTAACACTGAAGCTTTCTTT	CASKRTGGNTEAFF
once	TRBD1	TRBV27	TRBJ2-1	TGTGCCAGCAGTTTAGGACAGGGTAACCACAATGAGCAGTTCTTC	CASSLGQGNHNEQFF
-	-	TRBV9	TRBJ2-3	TGTGCCAGCGGGGGGGCGGCACGGAATACGCAGTATTTT	CASGGAARNTQYF
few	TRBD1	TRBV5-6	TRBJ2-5	TGTGCCAGCAGTTCTATTACAGGGGTGATAGAGACCCAGTACTTC	CASSSITGVIETQYF
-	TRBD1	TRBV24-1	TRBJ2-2	TGTGCCACCAGTGACAGTACCGGGACAGGGTGGGCTAAGACCGGGGAGCTGTTTTTT	CATSDSTGTGWAKTGELFF
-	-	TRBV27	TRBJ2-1	TGTGCCAGCAGTTTATCGGCGGGGTCCCTCTACAATGAGCAGTTCTTC	CASSLSAGSLYNEQFF
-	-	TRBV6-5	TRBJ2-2	TGTGCCAGCAGGCTTGACTCTCTGAACACCGGGGAGCTGTTTTTT	CASRLDSLNTGELFF
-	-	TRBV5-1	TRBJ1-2	TGCGCCAGCAGCCCAACAGGGTCTGGGAGCTACACCTTC	CASSPTGSGSYTF
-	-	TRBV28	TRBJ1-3	TGTGCCAGCAGTTTACCCCAGGGTGGAAACACCATATATTTT	CASSLPQGGNTIYF
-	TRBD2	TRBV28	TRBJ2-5	TGTGCCAGCAGTTTGGGCCTAGCGGGAGGGCGGCCAGAGACCCAGTACTTC	CASSLGLAGGRPETQYF
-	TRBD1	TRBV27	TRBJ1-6	TGTGCCAGCAGTTTTACTGGGACAGGGTCAAATTCACCCCTCCACTTT	CASSFTGTGSNSPLHF
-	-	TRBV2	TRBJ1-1	TGTGCCAGCTCGGGGGGAGAGAACACTGAAGCTTTCTTT	CASSGGENTEAFF
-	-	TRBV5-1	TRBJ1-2	TGCGCCAGCAGCCCAAAGGGGGAGCAGGGCTACACCTTC	CASSPKGEQGYTF
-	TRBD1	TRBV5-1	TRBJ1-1	TGCGCCAGCAGCGGAGGGGGCGGGTACACTGAAGCTTTCTTT	CASSGGGGYTEAFF
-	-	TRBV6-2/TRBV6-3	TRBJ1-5	TGTGCCAGCAGCTCTCGGACAGGCAATCAGCCCCAGCATTTT	CASSSRTGNQPQHF
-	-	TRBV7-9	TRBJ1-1	TGTGCCAGCAGCTCCTCGGGTTTGGAAGCTTTCTTT	CASSSSGLEAFF
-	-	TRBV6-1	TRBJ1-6	TGTGCCAGCAGTGAACTCACTCCACTCTTT	CASSELTPLF
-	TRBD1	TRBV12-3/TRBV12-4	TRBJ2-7	TGTGCCAGCAGAGCAGGGGGATACGAGCAGTACTTC	CASRAGGYEQYF